The 25 T cell receptor beta chains in this list originate from one sample, sequenced in a study of PD-1 blockade in classical Hodgkin lymphoma. Clones were sequenced by immunoSEQ multiplex PCR, and TCRdb holds only the in-frame ones, with some missing. Of about 30,000 clones listed, roughly 88% are singletons. Every one of the patients relapsed after autologous stem cell transplantation (brentuximab vedotin exposure was variable). Isolation of CD8+ T cells from thawed PBMCs used magnetic negative selection. Sequencing was performed on CD8+ T cells from blood, taken at baseline. The receptors were gathered from a human donor with classical Hodgkin lymphoma.

The J gene is TRBJ1-2, the V gene TRBV27, with D maybe TRBD1 (5 bases). The CDR3 extends over 11 amino acids. V was clipped by 6 bases and J by 8 bases, with 10 bases between them. Germline assignment: CDR1 MNHEY and CDR2 SMNVEV (reference sequence). CDR3 nucleotide sequence: TGTGCCAGCAGGGGGGGGAAAGGCTACACCTTC. Translation: CASRGGKGYTF.

This sequence joins TRBV27 and TRBJ2-5; 8 bases are a match to TRBD2. CDR1 is MNHEY and CDR2 is SMNVEV in the germline V gene (reference sequence). J gave up 1 base and V 8 bases, and 3 bases lay outside the gene matches. This CDR3 is built from 13 residues. The CDR3 sequence is CASGRGAQETQYF. As DNA, the CDR3 is TGTGCCAGCGGGCGGGGGGCCCAAGAGACCCAGTACTTC.

In its sample, this clone was seen once. This sequence joins TRBV27 and TRBJ2-3; D is undetermined. The CDR3 runs to 15 residues. CDR1 is MNHEY, CDR2 SMNVEV, per germline (reference sequence). The V gene lost 1 base and the J gene lost 4 bases, with 12 bases spanning the gap. CDR3 in DNA: TGTGCCAGCAGTTTATTCTTAGGAACGGCAGATACGCAGTATTTT. It is translated as CASSLFLGTADTQYF.

The J gene is TRBJ1-1, the V gene TRBV5-4; TRBD1 is a possible D gene (6 bases). CDR3 length: 14 residues. The V end lost 5 bases, the J end lost 0 bases, and 11 bases lay between the germline ends. Germline V gives CDR1 SGHNT, CDR2 YYREEE (reference sequence). The CDR3 sequence: CASSLGGLNTEAFF. CDR3 nucleotides: TGTGCCAGCAGTCTCGGGGGGCTGAACACTGAAGCTTTCTTT.

The chain carries TRBV6-1 and TRBJ2-7; tentatively, D is TRBD2 (5 bases). Looked up from germline, CDR1 is MNHNS and CDR2 is SASEGT. The CDR3 covers 10 residues. The V and J ends lost 6 bases and 11 bases respectively, with 11 bases between them. The DNA for the CDR3 is TGTGCCAGCAGGTCCGGGATTGAGTACTTC. Its protein product is CASRSGIEYF.

The chain carries TRBV20-1 and TRBJ1-1; the D is unclear. Germline V lookup: CDR1 DFQATT, CDR2 SNEGSKA (reference sequence). V was cut by 6 bases and J by 2 bases, with 7 bases left in between. This CDR3 spans 11 amino acids. The DNA for the CDR3 is TGCAGTGCCCGAGTAAACACTGAAGCTTTCTTT. This translates into CSARVNTEAFF.

The sample holds a few counts of this clone. The chain has TRBV28 and TRBJ1-1; TRBD1 might be the D (5 bases). The length of the CDR3 is 14 residues. Germline CDR1 MDHEN, CDR2 SYDVKM. V shed 5 bases and J shed 8 bases, with 18 bases lying between them. The CDR3 DNA reads as TGTGCCAGCAGTGCCGCACAGGTGCTCAAGGAAGCTTTCTTT. Amino acids: CASSAAQVLKEAFF.

The chain recombines TRBV9 with TRBJ1-4, with D maybe TRBD1 (5 bases). V dropped 4 bases and J dropped 7 bases, with 20 bases sitting between them. Germline V gene data show CDR1 as SGDLS and CDR2 as YYNGEE. This CDR3 has 16 amino acids. CDR3 protein: CASSPPFGTASEKLFF. The CDR3 DNA is TGTGCCAGCAGCCCCCCCTTCGGGACCGCCTCTGAAAAACTGTTTTTT.

The chain joins TRBV7-9 to TRBJ1-3; weak D call: TRBD1 (6 bases). Between the trimmed V and J ends, which lost 5 bases and 2 bases, there was a span of 19 bases. The germline V gene has CDR1 SEHNR and CDR2 FQNEAQ (reference sequence). The CDR3 has 17 amino acids. The CDR3 region is CASSNPIQGSPGNTIYF. The DNA for the CDR3 is TGTGCCAGCAGCAATCCAATACAGGGTAGTCCTGGAAACACCATATATTTT. Complete variable domain (other parts from reference TRBV7-9 and TRBJ1-3): DTGVSQNPRHKITKRGQNVTFRCDPISEHNRLYWYRQTLGQGPEFLTYFQNEAQLEKSRLLSDRFSAERPKGSFSTLEIQRTEQGDSAMYLCASSNPIQGSPGNTIYFGEGSWLTVV.

The rearrangement uses TRBV6-4 and TRBJ1-2; TRBD1 is a possible D gene (6 bases). There are 13 residues in the CDR3. The V end lost 3 bases, the J end lost 4 bases, and 9 bases lay between the germline ends. Germline V gene lookup returns CDR1 MRHNA and CDR2 SNTAGT. The CDR3 sequence: CASSDGGAYGYTF. The CDR3 nucleotides are TGTGCCAGCAGTGATGGGGGGGCCTATGGCTACACCTTC.

CDR3 sequence reads: CASSLTGVTEAFF. The CDR3 DNA follows: TGTGCCAGCAGCTTAACAGGGGTCACTGAAGCTTTCTTT. The chain is built from TRBV11-3 and TRBJ1-1; 7 nucleotides align to TRBD1. The CDR3 is made up of 13 amino acids. Germline assignment: CDR1 SGHNT and CDR2 YENEEA. Trimming at V came to 2 bases and at J to 4 bases, leaving 1 base not matched to a gene.

This chain joins TRBV9 and TRBJ2-1; 8 bases are a match to TRBD2. Looked up from germline, CDR1 is SGDLS and CDR2 is YYNGEE. The CDR3 is made up of 15 amino acids. Unmatched junction bases numbered 8, after V lost 3 bases and J lost 6 bases. The CDR3 here is CASSEDGRGSNEQFF. Written as DNA, the CDR3 is TGTGCCAGCAGCGAAGACGGGAGGGGTAGCAATGAGCAGTTCTTC.

The rearrangement links TRBV27 to TRBJ1-1; D is uncertain. Between the trimmed V and J ends, which lost 5 bases and 7 bases, there was a span of 23 bases. Per the germline V gene, CDR1 is MNHEY and CDR2 is SMNVEV (reference sequence). This CDR3 is built from 16 residues. CDR3 DNA: TGTGCCAGCAGTCCTCCGGGAGGCAGTTGGATAAATGAAGCTTTCTTT. Amino acid sequence: CASSPPGGSWINEAFF.

The genes are TRBV5-1 and TRBJ1-1; no clear D gene. The CDR3 sequence is 14 residues long. V was clipped by 0 bases and J by 4 bases, with 10 bases between them. Germline CDR1 reads SGHRS; CDR2 reads YFSETQ. The CDR3 sequence: CASSLGPSTTEAFF. The CDR3 DNA is TGCGCCAGCAGCTTGGGACCGAGTACCACTGAAGCTTTCTTT.

This chain joins TRBV30 and TRBJ2-3, with 8 bases identical to TRBD2. The CDR3 runs 15 residues. Trimming cost V 0 bases and J 3 bases; bases outside gene matches: 5. Looked up from germline, CDR1 is GTSNPN and CDR2 is SVGIG (reference sequence). The DNA of the CDR3 is TGTGCCTGGAGTGTCCTAGCGGGCGGAACAGATACGCAGTATTTT. Translating gives CAWSVLAGGTDTQYF.

The chain employs TRBV6-5 and TRBJ2-7, with TRBD2 matching 14 bases. The CDR3 runs to 14 residues. The V gene end was trimmed by 1 base and the J gene end by 7 bases; junction bases not matched to a gene: 0. Per the germline V gene, CDR1 is MNHEY and CDR2 is SVGAGI. CDR3: CASSYWTSGREQYF. CDR3 nucleotide sequence: TGTGCCAGCAGTTACTGGACTAGCGGGAGGGAGCAGTACTTC.

The CDR3 region is CASKGRTDTQYF. In DNA, the CDR3 is TGTGCCAGTAAAGGGCGCACAGATACGCAGTATTTT. The V and J genes are TRBV19 and TRBJ2-3; no clear D gene. The CDR3 loop spans 12 amino acids. Looked up from germline, CDR1 is LNHDA and CDR2 is SQIVND (reference sequence). The V end lost 7 bases, the J end lost 1 base, and 6 bases lay between the germline ends.

This chain uses TRBV5-8 with TRBJ2-5; 12 bases line up with TRBD2. Trimming cost V 5 bases and J 4 bases; bases outside gene matches: 18. Germline loops: CDR1 SGHTS, CDR2 YDEGEE. The CDR3 runs to 19 residues. The CDR3 DNA is TGTGCCAGCAGGTACCGCTTCCGGACTAGCGGGATGTTGGGAGAGACCCAGTACTTC. Translation: CASRYRFRTSGMLGETQYF.

The chain combines TRBV10-1 with TRBJ2-7; 10 bases are shared with TRBD1. The CDR3 has 14 amino acids. Trimming took 7 bases from V and 7 from J; bases not matched to a gene: 10. CDR1 and CDR2 from the germline V gene are WNHNN and SYGVQD (reference sequence). The CDR3 reads CASKPGQGSEEQYF. CDR3 DNA sequence: TGCGCCAGCAAACCGGGACAGGGGTCGGAGGAGCAGTACTTC.

There are a few counts of this clone. The chain is built from TRBV4-1 and TRBJ2-7; D might be TRBD1 or TRBD2, each matching 5 bases. CDR3 length equals 13 residues. Germline-derived CDR1 and CDR2 are MGHRA and YSYEKL. V lost 4 bases, J lost 7 bases, and 14 bases lay in between. The CDR3 coding sequence is TGCGCCAGCAGCCCAGGGACCCCGAGGGAGCAGTACTTC. Protein: CASSPGTPREQYF.

The chain employs TRBV6-6 and TRBJ1-5, with D unclear. V lost 9 bases and J 1 base, leaving 10 bases between the germline ends. The germline V gene encodes CDR1 MNHNY and CDR2 SVGAGI (reference sequence). This CDR3 has 13 amino acids. CDR3 sequence: CASSYQSNQPQHF. For the CDR3, the DNA is TGTGCCAGTTCTTACCAAAGCAATCAGCCCCAGCATTTT.

This chain connects TRBV29-1 to TRBJ2-1; the match to TRBD2 covers 8 bases. Germline values: CDR1 SQVTM, CDR2 ANQGSEA. V trimming: 7 bases; J trimming: 4 bases; junction bases outside the gene matches: 6. The CDR3 runs to 13 residues. CDR3 loop: CSAAGGTYNEQFF. CDR3 sequence (DNA): TGCAGCGCGGCGGGAGGTACATACAATGAGCAGTTCTTC.

The chain has TRBV2 and TRBJ1-2; unclear D gene. CDR3 size: 10 residues. V was pared by 6 bases and J by 5 bases, with 4 bases between. CDR1 is SNHLY and CDR2 is FYNNEI in the germline V gene. CDR3 coding DNA: TGTGCCAGCAGCGGGTATGGCTACACCTTC. It yields the protein CASSGYGYTF.

The chain joins TRBV11-2 to TRBJ2-7, with unresolved D. Germline lookup yields CDR1 SGHAT and CDR2 FQNNGV. This CDR3 contains 14 residues. The germline V and J ends were trimmed by 0 bases and 4 bases, with 10 bases remaining between them. The CDR3: CASSLELRGYEQYF. CDR3 nucleotide sequence: TGTGCCAGCAGCTTAGAGTTGCGCGGTTACGAGCAGTACTTC.

This clone was detected once. This sequence joins TRBV11-2 and TRBJ1-1; weak D call: TRBD1 (5 bases). The CDR3 has 14 residues. Germline CDR1 reads SGHAT; CDR2 reads FQNNGV. The V and J ends lost 3 bases and 3 bases respectively, with 11 bases between them. CDR3 sequence (DNA): TGTGCCAGCAGCTTCTGGGGCCCGGACACTGAAGCTTTCTTT. Residues: CASSFWGPDTEAFF.